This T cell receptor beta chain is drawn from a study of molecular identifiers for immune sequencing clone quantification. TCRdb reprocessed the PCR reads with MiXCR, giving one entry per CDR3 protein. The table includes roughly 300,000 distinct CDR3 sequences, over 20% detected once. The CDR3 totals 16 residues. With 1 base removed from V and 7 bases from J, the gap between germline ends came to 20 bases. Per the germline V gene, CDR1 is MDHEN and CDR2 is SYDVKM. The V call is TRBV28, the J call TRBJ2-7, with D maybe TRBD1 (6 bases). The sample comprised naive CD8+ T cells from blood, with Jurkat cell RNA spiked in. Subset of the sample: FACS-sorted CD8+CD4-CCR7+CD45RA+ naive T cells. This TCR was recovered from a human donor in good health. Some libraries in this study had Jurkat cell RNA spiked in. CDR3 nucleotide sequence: TGTGCCAGCAGTTTATTAGTCGAGGGGGTCGGCGGAGAGCAGTACTTC. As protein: CASSLLVEGVGGEQYF.